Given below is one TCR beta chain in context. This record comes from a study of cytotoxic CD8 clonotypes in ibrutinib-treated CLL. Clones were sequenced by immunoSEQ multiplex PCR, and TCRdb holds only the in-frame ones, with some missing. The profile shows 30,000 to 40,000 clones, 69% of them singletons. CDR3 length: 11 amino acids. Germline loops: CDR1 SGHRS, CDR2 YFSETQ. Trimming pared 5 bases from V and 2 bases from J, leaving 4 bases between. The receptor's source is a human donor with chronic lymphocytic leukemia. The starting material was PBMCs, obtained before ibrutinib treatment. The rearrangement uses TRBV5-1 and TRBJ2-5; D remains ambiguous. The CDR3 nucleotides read TGCGCCAGCAGGATACAAGAGACCCAGTACTTC. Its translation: CASRIQETQYF.